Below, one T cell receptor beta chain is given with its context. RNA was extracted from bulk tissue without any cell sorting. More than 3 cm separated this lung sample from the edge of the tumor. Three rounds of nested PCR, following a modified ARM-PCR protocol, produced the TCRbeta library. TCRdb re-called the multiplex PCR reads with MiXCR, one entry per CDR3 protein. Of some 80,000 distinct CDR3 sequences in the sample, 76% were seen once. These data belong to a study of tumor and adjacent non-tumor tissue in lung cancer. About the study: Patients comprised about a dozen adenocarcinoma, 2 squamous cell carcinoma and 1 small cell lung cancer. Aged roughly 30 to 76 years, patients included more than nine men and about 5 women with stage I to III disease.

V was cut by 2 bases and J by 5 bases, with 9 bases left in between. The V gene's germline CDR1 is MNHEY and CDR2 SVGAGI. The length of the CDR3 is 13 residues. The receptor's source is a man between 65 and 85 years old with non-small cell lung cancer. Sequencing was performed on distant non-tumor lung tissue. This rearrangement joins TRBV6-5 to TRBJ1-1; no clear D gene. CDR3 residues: CASSYIWNTEAFF. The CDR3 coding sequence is TGTGCCAGCAGTTACATCTGGAATACTGAAGCTTTCTTT.